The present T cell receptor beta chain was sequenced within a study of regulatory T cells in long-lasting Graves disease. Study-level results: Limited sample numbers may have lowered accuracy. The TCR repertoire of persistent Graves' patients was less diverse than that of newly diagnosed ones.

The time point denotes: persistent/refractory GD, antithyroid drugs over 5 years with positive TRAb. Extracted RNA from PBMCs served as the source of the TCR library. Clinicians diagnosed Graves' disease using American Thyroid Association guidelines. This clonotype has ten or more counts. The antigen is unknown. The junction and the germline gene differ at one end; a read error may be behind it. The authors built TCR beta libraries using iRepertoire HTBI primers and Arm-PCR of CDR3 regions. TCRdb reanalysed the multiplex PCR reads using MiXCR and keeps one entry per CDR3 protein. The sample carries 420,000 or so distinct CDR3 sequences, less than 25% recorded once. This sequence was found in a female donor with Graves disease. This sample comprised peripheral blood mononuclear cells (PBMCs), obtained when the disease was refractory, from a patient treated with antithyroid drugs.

The CDR3 DNA sequence: TGTGCCAGCAGCCTGGACTCACAAGAGACCCAGTACTTC. As protein: CASSLDSQETQYF. V usage is TRBV5-1 and J usage is TRBJ2-5; the D gene is possibly TRBD2 (5 bases). The CDR3 loop spans 13 amino acids. Germline V gene data show CDR1 as SGHRS and CDR2 as YFSETQ. Supplemented by reference TRBV5-1 and TRBJ2-5, the full variable domain reads KAGVTQTPRYLIKTRGQQVTLSCSPISGHRSVSWYQQTPGQGLQFLFEYFSETQRNKGNFPGRFSGRQFSNSRSEMNVSTLELGDSALYLCASSLDSQETQYFGPGTRLLVL.